The 31 T cell receptor beta chains presented below share a single source sample, sequenced in a study of blood T cell repertoires in COVID-19. The assay was immunoSEQ multiplex PCR, and TCRdb's table has in-frame clones only and misses some. The sample contains a few hundred thousand clones, around 82% of which appear only once. Sequencing was performed on peripheral blood. The receptors were gathered from a man aged 50 to 59 with active or convalescent COVID-19.

The chain combines TRBV6-1 with TRBJ1-1; D is ambiguous. The CDR3 length is 11 residues. With 2 bases removed from V and 7 bases from J, the gap between germline ends came to 5 bases. Germline-derived CDR1 and CDR2 are MNHNS and SASEGT. The CDR3 bases are TGTGCCAGCAGTGAACTCGGTGAAGCTTTCTTT. Encoded protein: CASSELGEAFF.

This chain joins TRBV2 and TRBJ1-5; possibly TRBD1 for D (6 bases). This CDR3 contains 15 residues. With 1 base removed from V and 5 bases from J, the gap between germline ends came to 12 bases. Germline V gives CDR1 SNHLY, CDR2 FYNNEI. The chain's CDR3 is CASSEVRGADQPQHF. Written as DNA, the CDR3 is TGTGCCAGCAGTGAAGTTCGGGGGGCGGATCAGCCCCAGCATTTT.

This clone has just one count. This chain uses TRBV11-2 with TRBJ2-5; D possibly corresponds to TRBD1 (6 bases). The CDR3 runs to 15 residues. V lost 0 bases to trimming and J lost 2 bases, with 10 bases between them. Germline CDR1 reads SGHAT; CDR2 reads FQNNGV. Here the CDR3 DNA reads TGTGCCAGCAGCTTAGACAGGGGTTCTCAAGAGACCCAGTACTTC. Translated: CASSLDRGSQETQYF.

The chain recombines TRBV7-2 with TRBJ1-1; no reliable D call. This CDR3 has 16 residues. Trimming took 0 bases from V and 1 from J, leaving 12 bases between them. The germline CDR1 and CDR2 sequences are SGHTA and FQGNSA. Here the CDR3 reads CASSLAGGVKNTEAFF. The CDR3 DNA reads TGTGCCAGCAGCTTAGCTGGCGGGGTAAAGAACACTGAAGCTTTCTTT. Supplemented by reference TRBV7-2 and TRBJ1-1, the full variable domain reads GAGVSQSPSNKVTEKGKDVELRCDPISGHTALYWYRQSLGQGLEFLIYFQGNSAPDKSGLPSDRFSAERTGGSVSTLTIQRTQQEDSAVYLCASSLAGGVKNTEAFFGQGTRLTVV.

The rearrangement uses TRBV30 and TRBJ2-1; 10 positions agree with TRBD2. The CDR3 extends over 15 amino acids. Germline-derived CDR1 and CDR2 are GTSNPN and SVGIG (reference sequence). J gave up 4 bases and V 2 bases, and 5 bases lay outside the gene matches. CDR3 region: CAWSKASGGYNEQFF. The CDR3, as DNA: TGTGCCTGGAGTAAGGCTAGCGGGGGTTACAATGAGCAGTTCTTC. The full variable domain, rest sourced from reference TRBV30 and TRBJ2-1, is SQTIHQWPATLVQPVGSPLSLECTVEGTSNPNLYWYRQAAGRGLQLLFYSVGIGQISSEVPQNLSASRPQDRQFILSSKKLLLSDSGFYLCAWSKASGGYNEQFFGPGTRLTVL.

This chain connects TRBV10-3 to TRBJ1-5; the D gene is possibly TRBD1 (5 bases). The V and J ends lost 3 bases and 0 bases respectively, with 18 bases between them. The CDR3 loop spans 18 amino acids. CDR1 is ENHRY, CDR2 SYGVKD, per germline. The CDR3 loop is CAISEGSSWGVSNQPQHF. The CDR3 nucleotides are TGTGCCATCAGTGAAGGATCCTCCTGGGGGGTTAGCAATCAGCCCCAGCATTTT.

The chain recombines TRBV6-2 or TRBV6-3 with TRBJ1-5; maybe TRBD1 (6 bases). Per the germline V gene, CDR1 is MNHEY and CDR2 is SVGEGT. This CDR3 region has 14 residues. Trimming left V 5 bases short and J 3 bases short, with 11 bases between. CDR3 in DNA: TGTGCCAGCAGTACTGACAGGCTCAATCAGCCCCAGCATTTT. Its translation: CASSTDRLNQPQHF.

The chain carries TRBV5-1 and TRBJ1-2; 8 positions match TRBD1. Germline loops: CDR1 SGHRS, CDR2 YFSETQ. The junction had 8 bases not matched to a gene; V was cut back by 3 bases and J by 4 bases. The CDR3 covers 15 residues. In DNA, the CDR3 is TGCGCCAGCAGCTCGACAGGGGAAGGGAGCTATGGCTACACCTTC. Translation gives CASSSTGEGSYGYTF.

The CDR3 is CASSTGSSSYGYTF. For the CDR3, the DNA is TGTGCCAGCAGCACAGGGTCAAGCAGCTATGGCTACACCTTC. The rearrangement uses TRBV7-3 and TRBJ1-2; D may be TRBD1 (6 bases). The CDR3 totals 14 residues. V lost 5 bases, J lost 4 bases, and 14 bases lay in between. Per germline, CDR1 SGHTA and CDR2 FQGTGA.

The gene calls are TRBV10-3 and TRBJ1-4, with TRBD1 as a possible D gene (5 bases). Germline V CDR1 and CDR2: ENHRY, SYGVKD. The CDR3 is 14 amino acids. Trimming pared 10 bases from V and 8 bases from J, leaving 20 bases between. The CDR3 region has the DNA TGTGCCACCCTAACTCAGGGAATGCGAGAAAAACTGTTTTTT. Protein sequence: CATLTQGMREKLFF.

This chain uses TRBV20-1 with TRBJ1-1; TRBD1 matches at 7 bases. Germline trimming cut 3 bases from V and 0 bases from J; bases unmatched to any gene: 4. The CDR3 has 14 amino acids. Germline loops: CDR1 DFQATT, CDR2 SNEGSKA (reference sequence). The chain's CDR3 is CSASGGQLNTEAFF. As DNA, the CDR3 is TGCAGTGCTAGTGGGGGACAGTTGAACACTGAAGCTTTCTTT.

The V call is TRBV10-2, the J call TRBJ1-2, with D maybe TRBD1 (6 bases). Trimming took 6 bases from V and 3 from J, leaving 14 bases between them. The CDR3 covers 14 residues. Germline lookup yields CDR1 WSHSY and CDR2 SAAADI. The CDR3 region has the DNA TGCGCCAGCAGCGAACAGGGTCTGGACTATGGCTACACCTTC. Translating it yields CASSEQGLDYGYTF.

This clone has a single count. The rearrangement uses TRBV6-5 and TRBJ1-1, with D perhaps TRBD1 (5 bases). Germline V gene sequence: CDR1 MNHEY, CDR2 SVGAGI. The CDR3 consists of 15 residues. Trimming stripped 6 bases from V and 0 bases from J, with 14 bases between. The CDR3 is CASSPMGGMNTEAFF. The CDR3 DNA sequence: TGTGCCAGCAGCCCAATGGGGGGAATGAACACTGAAGCTTTCTTT.

DNA of the CDR3: TGCGCCAGCAGCTTCTCTCCCTCCAGCAATCAGCCCCAGCATTTT. Protein sequence: CASSFSPSSNQPQHF. The chain carries TRBV5-1 and TRBJ1-5; D ambiguous. Per the germline V gene, CDR1 is SGHRS and CDR2 is YFSETQ. CDR3 length equals 15 residues. With 2 bases removed from V and 1 base from J, the gap between germline ends came to 10 bases.

This chain connects TRBV20-1 to TRBJ1-2; tentatively, D is TRBD1 (6 bases). The germline V gene encodes CDR1 DFQATT and CDR2 SNEGSKA (reference sequence). V was shortened by 3 bases and J by 4 bases, with 27 bases between the two germline ends. This CDR3 contains 18 residues. The CDR3 DNA sequence: TGCAGTGCTAGTGGGGCAGGGGCCAGCGGGAGGTCTATCTATGGCTACACCTTC. This sequence encodes CSASGAGASGRSIYGYTF.

The V call is TRBV2, the J call TRBJ1-1; possible D gene TRBD1, 6 bases. The CDR3 is 14 amino acids. Germline V gene sequence: CDR1 SNHLY, CDR2 FYNNEI. V dropped 4 bases and J dropped 4 bases, with 13 bases sitting between them. The CDR3 coding sequence is TGTGCCAGCAGTGTAAAACCCAGGGGCACTGAAGCTTTCTTT. Amino acids: CASSVKPRGTEAFF.

The table lists this clone with a count of one. V gene TRBV28 combines with J gene TRBJ2-7; D perhaps matches TRBD2 (7 bases). V lost 5 bases and J lost 6, with 17 bases in between. Germline CDR1 and CDR2: MDHEN and SYDVKM. CDR3 length: 14 amino acids. Written as DNA, the CDR3 is TGTGCCAGCAGTCCCCGTGCGGGGGCGAGCGAGCAGTACTTC. Translated: CASSPRAGASEQYF.

CDR3 DNA sequence: TGTGCCAGCAGCTTAGTACAGGGTGCACGCTACGAGCAGTACTTC. Residues: CASSLVQGARYEQYF. The rearrangement uses TRBV11-2 and TRBJ2-7, with a possible D match to TRBD1 (6 bases). With 1 base removed from V and 3 bases from J, the gap between germline ends came to 13 bases. The germline gives CDR1 SGHAT, CDR2 FQNNGV. This CDR3 is built from 15 residues.

This chain uses TRBV28 with TRBJ1-1, with a weak D call TRBD1 (6 bases). V lost 7 bases, J lost 5 bases, and 17 bases lay in between. CDR1 is MDHEN and CDR2 is SYDVKM in the germline V gene. The CDR3 covers 14 residues. This CDR3 reads CASTTDRHLTEAFF. Written as DNA, the CDR3 is TGTGCCAGCACAACCGACAGGCATCTGACTGAAGCTTTCTTT.

The gene calls are TRBV10-3 and TRBJ1-2; 11 positions agree with TRBD1. V shed 0 bases and J 8 bases; nucleotides not matched to a gene: 5. Germline CDR1 ENHRY, CDR2 SYGVKD. The CDR3 extends over 15 amino acids. This CDR3 is CAISESDRTGGGYTF. The CDR3 DNA follows: TGTGCCATCAGTGAGTCGGACCGGACAGGGGGCGGCTACACCTTC.

This clone came up once. This sample includes further DNA sequences coding for the same CDR3. The V call is TRBV5-6, the J call TRBJ2-3; 10 nucleotides agree with TRBD2. Losses at the gene ends were 2 bases for V and 1 base for J; bases not matched to a gene: 1. Germline V gene data show CDR1 as SGHDT and CDR2 as YYEEEE. The CDR3 sequence is 15 residues long. CDR3 protein: CASSFLAGGTDTQYF. CDR3 bases: TGTGCCAGCAGCTTCCTAGCGGGAGGCACAGATACGCAGTATTTT.

This clone was counted once. The chain employs TRBV9 and TRBJ2-2, with 7 nucleotides matching TRBD1. The V segment lost 0 bases and the J segment 2 bases; nucleotides outside the gene matches: 7. The V gene's germline CDR1 is SGDLS and CDR2 YYNGEE. The CDR3 has 17 residues. CDR3 protein: CASSVAPWDSNTGELFF. The CDR3 bases are TGTGCCAGCAGCGTAGCTCCATGGGACAGTAACACCGGGGAGCTGTTTTTT.

The J gene is TRBJ1-4, the V gene TRBV5-4; 11 nucleotides align to TRBD1. The CDR3 is 16 residues long. J lost 5 bases, V lost 3 bases, and 6 bases had no gene match. From germline, CDR1 is SGHNT and CDR2 YYREEE (reference sequence). CDR3: CASSSYRDRGNEKLFF. The CDR3 bases are TGTGCCAGCAGCTCCTACCGGGACAGGGGGAATGAAAAACTGTTTTTT. The variable domain in full, with the rest retrieved from reference TRBV5-4 and TRBJ1-4, is ETGVTQSPTHLIKTRGQQVTLRCSSQSGHNTVSWYQQALGQGPQFIFQYYREEENGRGNFPPRFSGLQFPNYSSELNVNALELDDSALYLCASSSYRDRGNEKLFFGSGTQLSVL.

The chain couples TRBV27 to TRBJ2-2; the match to TRBD1 covers 10 bases. Germline loops: CDR1 MNHEY, CDR2 SMNVEV (reference sequence). The CDR3 length is 15 residues. Unmatched junction bases numbered 7, after V lost 5 bases and J lost 7 bases. Written as DNA, the CDR3 is TGTGCCAGCAGTACCCTGACAGGGGGCCACGGGGAGCTGTTTTTT. It encodes CASSTLTGGHGELFF.

This sequence joins TRBV6-2 or TRBV6-3 and TRBJ2-7, with D maybe TRBD1 (5 bases). Germline CDR1 and CDR2: MNHEY and SVGEGT. The V end lost 2 bases, the J end lost 9 bases, and 17 bases lay between the germline ends. The CDR3 is made up of 14 amino acids. In nucleotides, the CDR3 is TGTGCCAGCAGTTACGGCCCAGGGATCCAAGCGCAGTACTTC. Protein sequence: CASSYGPGIQAQYF.

The V call is TRBV6-1, the J call TRBJ2-7; 7 nucleotides align to TRBD1. V was pared by 4 bases and J by 2 bases, with 11 bases of the junction left unmatched. CDR1 is MNHNS and CDR2 is SASEGT in the germline V gene. This CDR3 is built from 16 residues. CDR3 in amino acids: CASSGVLRGLTYEQYF. CDR3 coding DNA: TGTGCCAGCAGTGGGGTCTTGAGGGGGCTGACCTACGAGCAGTACTTC.

The chain employs TRBV6-6 and TRBJ1-4; no definite D call. CDR1 is MNHNY and CDR2 is SVGAGI in the germline V gene (reference sequence). The CDR3 totals 15 residues. V lost 7 bases to trimming and J lost 4 bases, with 16 bases between them. In DNA form, the CDR3 reads TGTGCCAGCACCAACCAAGTGGGCGTTAATGAAAAACTGTTTTTT. Its translation is CASTNQVGVNEKLFF.

The chain is built from TRBV28 and TRBJ1-1; 7 nucleotides match TRBD1. The CDR3 contains 16 residues. Germline lookup yields CDR1 MDHEN and CDR2 SYDVKM. V lost 5 bases to trimming and J lost 1 base; unmatched junction nucleotides: 10. This CDR3 is CASSRPGTAWNTEAFF. In nucleotides, the CDR3 is TGTGCCAGCAGTCGTCCCGGGACAGCCTGGAACACTGAAGCTTTCTTT.

The CDR3 spells CASIRGDRGLGYTF. CDR3 nucleotide sequence: TGTGCCAGCATCCGGGGCGACAGGGGGCTAGGCTACACCTTC. The rearrangement uses TRBV6-6 and TRBJ1-2, with 10 bases identical to TRBD1. This CDR3 region has 14 residues. V shed 7 bases, J shed 8 bases, and the junction held 10 bases outside the gene matches. In germline, CDR1 is MNHNY, CDR2 SVGAGI (reference sequence).

This sequence joins TRBV2 and TRBJ1-3; tentatively, D is TRBD1 (6 bases). V lost 6 bases and J 4 bases, leaving 13 bases between the germline ends. Germline V gene lookup returns CDR1 SNHLY and CDR2 FYNNEI. CDR3 length equals 14 residues. CDR3 in DNA: TGTGCCAGCAGCCAGGGGTTGGCGGGAAACACCATATATTTT. Its protein product is CASSQGLAGNTIYF.

The gene calls are TRBV21-1 and TRBJ2-3; TRBD2, as called in the table, went unchecked against the DNA. TRBV21-1 is tagged as a pseudogene. The CDR3 contains 16 residues. The CDR3 DNA follows: TGTGCCAGCCGCCTTTGGGGACTAGCCCTGACAGATACGCAGTATTTT. It codes for CASRLWGLALTDTQYF.